Shown below are 11 T cell receptor beta chains from a single sample sequenced in a study of T cell changes during pregnancy in multiple sclerosis. The method was immunoSEQ multiplex PCR; TCRdb's version includes in-frame clones alone and lacks a portion of them. The data show 40,000 to 45,000 clones, with roughly 92% seen just once and 1% to 1.5% held by the top ten. Material for sequencing was peripheral blood. The receptors were gathered from a female donor with multiple sclerosis, enrolled in a pregnancy study.

This clone has a single count. The rearrangement joins TRBV7-8 to TRBJ2-1; 8 bases line up with TRBD2. The J segment lost 7 bases and the V segment lost 5 bases, leaving 13 bases of the junction unmatched. The CDR3 sequence is 16 residues long. From germline, CDR1 is SGHVS and CDR2 FQNEAQ. CDR3 nucleotide sequence: TGTGCCAGCAGCCCGACTTACGGGACTAGTTGGAATGAGCAGTTCTTC. It is translated as CASSPTYGTSWNEQFF.

The V call is TRBV5-1, the J call TRBJ1-2; 12 bases fit TRBD1. CDR3 length equals 14 residues. Germline V gene sequence: CDR1 SGHRS, CDR2 YFSETQ. Losses at the gene ends were 4 bases for V and 6 bases for J; bases not matched to a gene: 4. CDR3 bases: TGCGCCAGCAGCCACGGGACAGGGGGCAATGGCTACACCTTC. The encoded protein is CASSHGTGGNGYTF.

The chain employs TRBV5-8 and TRBJ2-7; D is possibly TRBD1 (6 bases). The CDR3 extends over 12 amino acids. Trimming stripped 3 bases from V and 2 bases from J, with 6 bases between. The germline gives CDR1 SGHTS, CDR2 YDEGEE. The CDR3 sequence: CASSWDTYEQYF. CDR3 nucleotide sequence: TGTGCCAGCAGCTGGGACACCTACGAGCAGTACTTC. The complete variable domain, with remaining parts taken from reference TRBV5-8 and TRBJ2-7, reads EAGVTQSPTHLIKTRGQQATLRCSPISGHTSVYWYQQALGLGLQFLLWYDEGEERNRGNFPPRFSGRQFPNYSSELNVNALELEDSALYLCASSWDTYEQYFGPGTRLTVT.

The chain links TRBV7-9 to TRBJ1-2, with D possibly matching TRBD1 (6 bases). The V end lost 1 base, the J end lost 4 bases, and 13 bases lay between the germline ends. The CDR3 sequence is 15 residues long. The germline V gene encodes CDR1 SEHNR and CDR2 FQNEAQ (reference sequence). DNA for the CDR3: TGTGCCAGCAGCTTAGGAATGCAGGGGTTCTATGGCTACACCTTC. Translated, it gives CASSLGMQGFYGYTF.

The chain uses TRBV21-1 and TRBJ1-5. TRBV21-1 is annotated as a pseudogene. The CDR3 totals 19 residues. The CDR3 nucleotides read TGTGCCAGCAGCAAAGATTGGAGGAGGGGGTCCGGTGGTGGTCAGCCCCAGCATTTT. The encoded protein is CASSKDWRRGSGGGQPQHF.

The chain employs TRBV6-1 and TRBJ1-2, with D maybe TRBD1 (5 bases). Trimming pared 2 bases from V and 5 bases from J, leaving 9 bases between. CDR3 length: 13 residues. Germline CDR1 is MNHNS and CDR2 is SASEGT. CDR3 amino acids: CASSEPGPYGYTF. Written as DNA, the CDR3 is TGTGCCAGCAGTGAACCGGGACCATATGGCTACACCTTC.

Only one count was recorded for this clone. The CDR3 bases are TGTGCCAGCAGCCCCCGACTAGCGGGAGGCCTTGGGAATGAGCAGTTCTTC. Its translation is CASSPRLAGGLGNEQFF. The chain is built from TRBV5-4 and TRBJ2-1; 13 bases match TRBD2. CDR1 and CDR2 (germline): SGHNT, YYREEE (reference sequence). The CDR3 has 17 residues. V gave up 4 bases and J gave up 7 bases; unmatched junction bases: 11.

V and J are TRBV6-4 and TRBJ2-2; D tentatively fits TRBD1 or TRBD2 (5 bases each). From germline, CDR1 is MRHNA and CDR2 SNTAGT. With 0 bases removed from V and 6 bases from J, the gap between germline ends came to 14 bases. This CDR3 is 16 amino acids long. CDR3 sequence reads: CASSDSRDGGPGELFF. The CDR3 DNA reads as TGTGCCAGCAGTGACTCGAGGGATGGGGGACCCGGGGAGCTGTTTTTT.

V gene TRBV5-6 combines with J gene TRBJ2-3; D uncertain. CDR1 and CDR2 from the germline V gene are SGHDT and YYEEEE. V was pared by 1 base and J by 0 bases, with 9 bases between. The CDR3 is made up of 15 amino acids. The CDR3 here is CASSLRRHSTDTQYF. CDR3 DNA sequence: TGTGCCAGCAGCTTGAGGAGACACAGCACAGATACGCAGTATTTT.

J is TRBJ2-5 and V is TRBV11-2; 10 nucleotides match TRBD2. The CDR3 has 18 amino acids. V was pared by 5 bases and J by 2 bases, with 14 bases of the junction left unmatched. The V gene's germline CDR1 is SGHAT and CDR2 FQNNGV. In DNA, the CDR3 is TGTGCCAGCAGCCGGCCGGGACTAGCGCGACTGTTACAAGAGACCCAGTACTTC. Amino acids: CASSRPGLARLLQETQYF.

This chain uses TRBV6-5 with TRBJ2-1, with TRBD2 matching 7 bases. The CDR3 has 14 residues. The germline V gene encodes CDR1 MNHEY and CDR2 SVGAGI. V lost 10 bases, J lost 4 bases, and 10 bases stayed unmatched. The CDR3 loop reads CATTRSSGYNEQFF. The CDR3, as DNA: TGTGCCACCACGAGGTCTAGCGGTTACAATGAGCAGTTCTTC.